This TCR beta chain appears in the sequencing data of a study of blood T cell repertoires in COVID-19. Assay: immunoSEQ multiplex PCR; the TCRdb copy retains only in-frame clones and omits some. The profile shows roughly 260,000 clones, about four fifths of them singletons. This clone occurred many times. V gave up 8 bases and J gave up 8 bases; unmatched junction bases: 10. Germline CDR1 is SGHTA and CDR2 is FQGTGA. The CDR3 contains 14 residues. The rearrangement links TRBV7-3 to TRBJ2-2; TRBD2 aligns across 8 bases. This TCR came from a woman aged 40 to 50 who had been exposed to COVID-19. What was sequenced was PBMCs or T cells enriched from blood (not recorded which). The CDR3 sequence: CASGPGTRAGELFF. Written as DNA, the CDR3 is TGTGCCAGCGGCCCCGGGACTAGGGCGGGGGAGCTGTTTTTT.